This T cell receptor (beta chain) was sequenced for a study of blood T cell repertoires in COVID-19. For the study at large: Sources were T cells, B-cell-depleted T cells, or PBMCs; the material itself was cDNA or gDNA.

Germline assignment: CDR1 SGHTA and CDR2 FQGNSA. The CDR3 has 14 residues. V shed 1 base and J shed 3 bases, with 10 bases lying between them. The Seattle patients joined while their infection was active and were tracked longitudinally afterward. Assay used: immunoSEQ multiplex PCR; TCRdb lists only in-frame clones, some missing. The data contain 250,000 to 400,000 clones, 90% of them seen just once; the ten biggest clones take up approximately 2.9%. Worth noting for this clone: This sample includes further DNA sequences coding for the same CDR3.

The chain uses TRBV7-2 and TRBJ2-7; TRBD1 is a possible D gene (5 bases). Input material: peripheral blood. This receptor was identified in a woman in her thirties with COVID-19, enrolled during active disease. In nucleotides, the CDR3 is TGTGCCAGCAGCTTAGTGGGCCAGGGCTACGAGCAGTACTTC. Protein sequence: CASSLVGQGYEQYF.